This TCR beta chain appears in the sequencing data of a study of Graves' ophthalmopathy and Graves' hyperthyroidism. V lost 8 bases, J lost 0 bases, and 17 bases lay in between. The CDR3 extends over 15 amino acids. As the template, RNA transcripts were used to amplify TCR beta CDR3 regions. RT-PCR in the first round used HTBI primers; a second-round multiplex PCR followed. TCRdb re-derived calls from the multiplex PCR reads in MiXCR, one entry per CDR3 protein. The sample yields some 360,000 distinct CDR3 sequences, roughly 17% seen once. Many counts were recorded for this clonotype. Its antigen remains unknown. Study-wide findings and caveats: Ophthalmopathy progression cases were predicted by the model with 70.59% sensitivity and approximately 76% specificity. Blood contained most expanded thyroid clonotypes exceeding 0.001 frequency.

Eligible hyperthyroidism cases comprised new diagnoses of under 2 months' duration in individuals aged 18 to 65. The sample comprised peripheral blood. This clonotype was obtained from an adult woman with stable Graves' hyperthyroidism. This chain joins TRBV12-3 or TRBV12-4 and TRBJ2-7; D perhaps matches TRBD2 (6 bases). The CDR3 is CASSSGGTFSYEQYF. As DNA, the CDR3 is TGTGCCAGCTCCTCGGGCGGGACTTTCTCCTACGAGCAGTACTTC.